This is a list of T cell receptor beta chains from one sample in a study of control samples from healthy donors and cancer patients. The method was immunoSEQ multiplex PCR; TCRdb's version includes in-frame clones alone and lacks a portion of them. The sample has about 150,000 clones; around 88% are singletons. Material for sequencing was blood. These receptors were taken from a man aged 18 to 30 in good health. Both conserved end residues are part of each CDR3. Fields, in order: V gene, D gene, J gene, clone size, CDR3 DNA, CDR3 protein. The D gene is left open where the match is weak. The size field is filled for only some rows; it gives once, few, many or a size class.

TRBV2	.	TRBJ2-5	.	TGTGCCAGCACCCCCCAGAAAGAGACCCAGTACTTC	CASTPQKETQYF
TRBV21-1	.	TRBJ2-5	once	TGTGCCAGCAGCAAAGACCGAGCGGGGGGGCCGATCGTTAGTCAAGAGACCCAGTACTTC	CASSKDRAGGPIVSQETQYF
TRBV10-3	.	TRBJ2-7	.	TGTGCCATCAGTGAGTCAGGATCCTACGAGCAGTACTTC	CAISESGSYEQYF
TRBV3-1/TRBV3-2	TRBD2	TRBJ2-3	.	TGTGCCAGCAGCCAAGATAGGCTAGCGGTAGATACGCAGTATTTT	CASSQDRLAVDTQYF
TRBV4-3	.	TRBJ2-5	.	TGCGCCAGCAGCCAAGATGGGTTAGTGGGGCAGGGGGGGCCGAGGGAGACCCAGTACTTC	CASSQDGLVGQGGPRETQYF
TRBV19	.	TRBJ1-6	.	TGTGCCAGTAGTGATAATCGGGGTAATTCACCCCTCCACTTT	CASSDNRGNSPLHF
TRBV9	TRBD2	TRBJ2-1	.	TGTGCCAGCAGCGTAATCAGCGGGGGGATCGATGAGCAGTTCTTC	CASSVISGGIDEQFF
TRBV19	TRBD1	TRBJ1-2	.	TGTGCCAGTAGGGGGGACAGAGCTAACTATGGCTACACCTTC	CASRGDRANYGYTF
TRBV18	.	TRBJ2-2	.	TGTGCCAGCTCACCAAGTACTAGAGCGAACACCGGGGAGCTGTTTTTT	CASSPSTRANTGELFF
TRBV5-4	.	TRBJ2-1	.	TGTGCCAGCAGCTCGCGACTGTCGGATGAGCAGTTCTTC	CASSSRLSDEQFF
TRBV29-1	TRBD1	TRBJ2-3	.	TGCAGCGTCCGGGACAGGGGGCGGGTAGATACGCAGTATTTT	CSVRDRGRVDTQYF
TRBV6-5	.	TRBJ2-5	.	TGTGCCAGCAGTTACTCGAGTAGTGGCGGTGAAGAGACCCAGTACTTC	CASSYSSSGGEETQYF
TRBV4-3	.	TRBJ1-2	.	TGCGCCAGCAGCCAAGATTTAGAGGGAGTGAGCGGCTACACCTTC	CASSQDLEGVSGYTF
TRBV7-9	.	TRBJ1-1	.	TGTGCCAGCAGCTTAGCCGTCACTGAAGCTTTCTTT	CASSLAVTEAFF
TRBV6-2/TRBV6-3	.	TRBJ2-3	.	TGTGCCAGCAGTATTCGAACAGGGTCGGATACGCAGTATTTT	CASSIRTGSDTQYF
TRBV30	.	TRBJ1-6	once	TGTGCCTGGAGTTGGGGGTCCCCTAATTCACCCCTCCACTTT	CAWSWGSPNSPLHF
TRBV3-1/TRBV3-2	TRBD2	TRBJ2-2	.	TGTGCCAGCAGCCACGGGGGGGTTGGGGAGCTGTTTTTT	CASSHGGVGELFF
TRBV30	.	TRBJ2-5	.	TGTGCCTGGAGAACCCCGGGGGGCCAGACCCAGTACTTC	CAWRTPGGQTQYF
TRBV10-3	.	TRBJ2-7	.	TGTGCCATCAGCCGACTTGGGGACGAGCAGTACTTC	CAISRLGDEQYF
TRBV9	.	TRBJ1-3	once	TGTGCCAGCAACGTACCAGGGATAGACGGAAACACCATATATTTT	CASNVPGIDGNTIYF
TRBV7-9	TRBD2	TRBJ2-3	.	TGTGCCAGCAGTTCAACCTTGGGACTAGCGGAACCAGATACGCAGTATTTT	CASSSTLGLAEPDTQYF
TRBV3-1/TRBV3-2	.	TRBJ1-2	.	TGTGCCAGCAGCCAAGATTTAGGGGCCCGGGGCTACACCTTC	CASSQDLGARGYTF
TRBV7-2	.	TRBJ1-3	.	TGTGCCAGCAGCTTAGCGGGCGGGGGAGAGACTGGAAACACCATATATTTT	CASSLAGGGETGNTIYF
TRBV6-4	TRBD1	TRBJ2-3	.	TGTGCCAGCAGTGCCGTTTCAGGGGGCGTAGCAGATACGCAGTATTTT	CASSAVSGGVADTQYF
TRBV11-2	.	TRBJ2-3	.	TGTGCCAGCAGCTCAAACAGGGTGACAGATACGCAGTATTTT	CASSSNRVTDTQYF
TRBV30	TRBD2	TRBJ2-1	.	TGTGCCTGGAGTGTACCGCTCCCGGGGGGATCGAATGAGCAGTTCTTC	CAWSVPLPGGSNEQFF
TRBV19	TRBD1	TRBJ1-1	.	TGTGCCAGTAGCCTTGGGGACCAGGGGGCTTTGGCTTTCTTT	CASSLGDQGALAFF
TRBV7-3	.	TRBJ1-1	.	TGTGCCAGCAGCCTCGTCAGGGGTGAGAACACTGAAGCTTTCTTT	CASSLVRGENTEAFF
TRBV19	TRBD1	TRBJ1-1	.	TGTGCCAGTGGGGAGGGGGCGGACACTGAAGCTTTCTTT	CASGEGADTEAFF
TRBV28	.	TRBJ1-1	.	TGTGCCAGCAGTCCCTACAGCCTTGAAGCTTTCTTT	CASSPYSLEAFF
TRBV7-2	TRBD2	TRBJ2-1	.	TGTGCCAGCAGCTTAGACCTAGCGGTATACAATGAGCAGTTCTTC	CASSLDLAVYNEQFF
TRBV3-1/TRBV3-2	.	TRBJ2-7	.	TGTGCCAGCAGCCCCACCAACGATAAGGTGCAGTACTTC	CASSPTNDKVQYF
TRBV7-8	TRBD2	TRBJ2-1	.	TGTGCCAGCAGCTTTGGCGGGGGTCCCTACAATGAGCAGTTCTTC	CASSFGGGPYNEQFF
TRBV11-2	.	TRBJ2-3	.	TGTGCCAGCAGCTTAGATAAAATCACAGATACGCAGTATTTT	CASSLDKITDTQYF
TRBV7-3	.	TRBJ2-1	.	TGTGCCAGCAGCTTCACAGGGAGCTCCTACAATGAGCAGTTCTTC	CASSFTGSSYNEQFF
TRBV29-1	TRBD1	TRBJ1-1	.	TGCAGTGCAGAGAGGACAGGGGGCCTCACTGAAGCTTTCTTT	CSAERTGGLTEAFF
TRBV4-1	.	TRBJ2-4	.	TGCGCCAGCAGCGACCGACAGGACGATGGAGCCAAAAACATTCAGTACTTC	CASSDRQDDGAKNIQYF
TRBV6-2/TRBV6-3	.	TRBJ2-7	.	TGTGCCAGCAGTTACTCCTCCTACGAGCAGTACTTC	CASSYSSYEQYF
TRBV5-1	.	TRBJ2-3	once	TGCGCCAGCAGCTTGACACAGAGTAGCACAGATACGCAGTATTTT	CASSLTQSSTDTQYF
TRBV9	TRBD2	TRBJ2-5	.	TGTGCCAGCAGCTATAGCGGGGGGGCGGTGGAGACCCAGTACTTC	CASSYSGGAVETQYF
TRBV4-3	TRBD2	TRBJ2-4	.	TGCGCCAGCAGCCAAGACCCGCCTAGCGGGGGATTAGGACTTGCCAAAAACATTCAGTACTTC	CASSQDPPSGGLGLAKNIQYF
TRBV7-2	TRBD1	TRBJ2-1	.	TGTGCCAGCAGCGGACAGACAGGGAGCTCCTACAATGAGCAGTTCTTC	CASSGQTGSSYNEQFF
TRBV7-3	TRBD1	TRBJ2-2	.	TGTGCCAGCAGCCAAACAGGGGTGGACACCGGGGAGCTGTTTTTT	CASSQTGVDTGELFF
TRBV6-4	.	TRBJ1-1	.	TGTGCCAGCAGGACGCCAGCTAACACTGAAGCTTTCTTT	CASRTPANTEAFF
TRBV11-3	.	TRBJ2-3	.	TGTGCCAGCAGCCTTTTCGGGGGCACAGATACGCAGTATTTT	CASSLFGGTDTQYF
TRBV7-2	TRBD1	TRBJ1-3	.	TGTGCCAGCAGTTCCCGGGACAGGGGGAAGCTTGACACCATATATTTT	CASSSRDRGKLDTIYF
TRBV19	TRBD2	TRBJ2-1	.	TGTGCCAGTAGTATAGCGGCTAGCGGGTCCTACAATGAGCAGTTCTTC	CASSIAASGSYNEQFF
TRBV6-5	TRBD1	TRBJ1-2	.	TGTGCCAGCAGTATGGACAGGGACTATGGCTACACCTTC	CASSMDRDYGYTF
TRBV27	.	TRBJ2-7	once	TGTGCCAGCAGAGGACTCGACTCCTACGAGCAGTACTTC	CASRGLDSYEQYF
TRBV15	.	TRBJ1-5	.	TGTGCCACCAGCAGAGCGGGCAGGGAGAGTCAGCCCCAGCATTTT	CATSRAGRESQPQHF